One T cell receptor (beta chain) is described in this entry. Its antigen is unidentified. The entry originates in a study of CD8+ T cells in alopecia areata. Investigators isolated RNA and reverse transcribed it into cDNA to act as the sequencing template. Sequencing was performed with immunoSEQ multiplex PCR; in TCRdb, only in-frame clones are kept and a portion is missing. The sample lists around 97,000 clones, around 50% seen once, with 8.8% in the top ten. The CDR3 sequence is 14 residues long. Germline assignment: CDR1 SGDLS and CDR2 YYNGEE. Trimming took 4 bases from V and 2 from J; bases not matched to a gene: 6. Broader study findings: Whereas mice showed it more clearly, TCR sharing across patients was murkier, possibly because of HLA.

This clonotype originated in a human donor in good health. The sequencing input was CD4+ T cells sorted from blood. The chain links TRBV9 to TRBJ2-7; 7 bases are a match to TRBD2. The CDR3 bases are TGTGCCAGCAGCTTCACTAGCGACACCTACGAGCAGTACTTC. The encoded protein is CASSFTSDTYEQYF.